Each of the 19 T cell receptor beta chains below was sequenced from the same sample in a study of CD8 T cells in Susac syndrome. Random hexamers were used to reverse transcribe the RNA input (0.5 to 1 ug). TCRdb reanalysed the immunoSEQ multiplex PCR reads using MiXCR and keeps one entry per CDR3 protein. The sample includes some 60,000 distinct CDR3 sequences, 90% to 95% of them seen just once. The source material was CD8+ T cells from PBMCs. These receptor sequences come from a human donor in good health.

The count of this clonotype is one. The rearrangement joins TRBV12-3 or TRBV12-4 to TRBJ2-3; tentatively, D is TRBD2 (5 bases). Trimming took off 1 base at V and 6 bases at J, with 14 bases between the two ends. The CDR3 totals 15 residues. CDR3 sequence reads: CASSLGAPGMDTQYF. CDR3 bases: TGTGCCAGCAGTTTAGGCGCCCCGGGAATGGATACGCAGTATTTT.

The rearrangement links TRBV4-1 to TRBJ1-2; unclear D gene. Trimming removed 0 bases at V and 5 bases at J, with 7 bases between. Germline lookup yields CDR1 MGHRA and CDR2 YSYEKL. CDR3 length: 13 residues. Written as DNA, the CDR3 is TGCGCCAGCAGCCAAGATAGAGAGTATGGCTACACCTTC. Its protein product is CASSQDREYGYTF.

CDR3 residues: CASSGRDTYEQYF. The CDR3 region has the DNA TGTGCCAGTTCAGGCAGGGATACCTACGAGCAGTACTTC. The gene calls are TRBV19 and TRBJ2-7; D perhaps matches TRBD1 (5 bases). V was clipped by 8 bases and J by 2 bases, with 13 bases between them. The CDR3 has 13 amino acids. Germline V gene data show CDR1 as LNHDA and CDR2 as SQIVND (reference sequence).

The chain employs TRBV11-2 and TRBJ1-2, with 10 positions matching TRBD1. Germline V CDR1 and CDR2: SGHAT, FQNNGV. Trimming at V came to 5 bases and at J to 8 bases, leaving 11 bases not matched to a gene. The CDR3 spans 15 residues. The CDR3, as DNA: TGTGCCAGCAGCCCTTCTGGGACAGGGGATGCCGGCTACACCTTC. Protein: CASSPSGTGDAGYTF. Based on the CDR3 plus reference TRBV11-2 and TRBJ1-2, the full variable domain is EAGVAQSPRYKIIEKRQSVAFWCNPISGHATLYWYQQILGQGPKLLIQFQNNGVVDDSQLPKDRFSAERLKGVDSTLKIQPAKLEDSAVYLCASSPSGTGDAGYTFGSGTRLTVV.

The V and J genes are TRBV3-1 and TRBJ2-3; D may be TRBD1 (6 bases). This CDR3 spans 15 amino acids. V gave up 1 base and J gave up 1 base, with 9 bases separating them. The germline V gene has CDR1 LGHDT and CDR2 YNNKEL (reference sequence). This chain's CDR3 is CASSQVGAGTDTQYF. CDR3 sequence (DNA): TGTGCCAGCAGCCAAGTGGGGGCCGGCACAGATACGCAGTATTTT.

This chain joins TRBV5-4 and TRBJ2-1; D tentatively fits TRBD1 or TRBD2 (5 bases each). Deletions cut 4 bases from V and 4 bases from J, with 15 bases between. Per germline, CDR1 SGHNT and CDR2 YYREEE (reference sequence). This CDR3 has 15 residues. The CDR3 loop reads CASSLIRGTYNEQFF. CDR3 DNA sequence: TGTGCCAGCAGCCTCATACGGGGCACTTACAATGAGCAGTTCTTC. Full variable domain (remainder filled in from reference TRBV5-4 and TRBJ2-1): ETGVTQSPTHLIKTRGQQVTLRCSSQSGHNTVSWYQQALGQGPQFIFQYYREEENGRGNFPPRFSGLQFPNYSSELNVNALELDDSALYLCASSLIRGTYNEQFFGPGTRLTVL.

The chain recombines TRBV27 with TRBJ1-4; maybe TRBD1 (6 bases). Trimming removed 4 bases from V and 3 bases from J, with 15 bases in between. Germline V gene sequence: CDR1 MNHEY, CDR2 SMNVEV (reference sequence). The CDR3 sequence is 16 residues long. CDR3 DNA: TGTGCCAGCAGTTCAATACAGGGCCCCCCTAATGAAAAACTGTTTTTT. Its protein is CASSSIQGPPNEKLFF.

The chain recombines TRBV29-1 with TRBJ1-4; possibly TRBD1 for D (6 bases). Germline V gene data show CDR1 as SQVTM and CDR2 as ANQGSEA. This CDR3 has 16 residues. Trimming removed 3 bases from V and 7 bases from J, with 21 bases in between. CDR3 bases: TGCAGCGTTGAGTTCCAGGGGTACGGGCCGAGTGAAAAACTGTTTTTT. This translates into CSVEFQGYGPSEKLFF.

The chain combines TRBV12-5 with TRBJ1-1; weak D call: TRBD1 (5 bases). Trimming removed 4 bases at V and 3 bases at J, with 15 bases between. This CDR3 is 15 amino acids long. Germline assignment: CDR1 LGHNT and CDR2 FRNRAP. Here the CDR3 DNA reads TGTGCTAGTGGTTCGGGGGGAGGGTCGTACACTGAAGCTTTCTTT. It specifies CASGSGGGSYTEAFF.

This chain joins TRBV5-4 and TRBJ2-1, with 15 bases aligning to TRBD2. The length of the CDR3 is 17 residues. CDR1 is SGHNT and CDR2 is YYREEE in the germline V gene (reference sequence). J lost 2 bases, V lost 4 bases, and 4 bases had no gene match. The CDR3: CASSLGTSGGPYNEQFF. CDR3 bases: TGTGCCAGCAGCCTAGGGACTAGCGGGGGGCCCTACAATGAGCAGTTCTTC.

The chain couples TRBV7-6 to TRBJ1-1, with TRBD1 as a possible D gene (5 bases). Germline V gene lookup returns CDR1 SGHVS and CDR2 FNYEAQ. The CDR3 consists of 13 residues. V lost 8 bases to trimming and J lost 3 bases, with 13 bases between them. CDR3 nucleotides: TGTGCCAGCTCCAGCTGGGGGGACACTGAAGCTTTCTTT. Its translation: CASSSWGDTEAFF.

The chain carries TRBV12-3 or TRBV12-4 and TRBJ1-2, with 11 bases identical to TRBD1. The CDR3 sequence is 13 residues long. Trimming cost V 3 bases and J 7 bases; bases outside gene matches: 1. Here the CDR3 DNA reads TGTGCCAGCAGTTTGGGGACAGGGGGTGGCTACACCTTC. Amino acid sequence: CASSLGTGGGYTF.

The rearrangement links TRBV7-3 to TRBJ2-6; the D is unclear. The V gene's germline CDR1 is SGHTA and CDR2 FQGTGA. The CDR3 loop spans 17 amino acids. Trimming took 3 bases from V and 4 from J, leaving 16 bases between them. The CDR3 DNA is TGTGCCAGCAGCTTTTACCCAGCCTCGAGGGGGGCCAACGTCCTGACTTTC. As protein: CASSFYPASRGANVLTF.

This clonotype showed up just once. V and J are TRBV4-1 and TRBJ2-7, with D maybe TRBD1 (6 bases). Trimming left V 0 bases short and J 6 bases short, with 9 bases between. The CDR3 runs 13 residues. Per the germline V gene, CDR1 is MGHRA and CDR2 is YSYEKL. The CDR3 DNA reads TGCGCCAGCAGCCAAGAGCAGGGGCGCGAGCAGTACTTC. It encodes CASSQEQGREQYF.

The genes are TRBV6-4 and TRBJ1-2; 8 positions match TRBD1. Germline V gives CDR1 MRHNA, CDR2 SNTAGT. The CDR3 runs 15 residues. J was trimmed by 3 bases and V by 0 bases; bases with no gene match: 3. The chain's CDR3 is CASSDSGQGHYGYTF. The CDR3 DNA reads TGTGCCAGCAGTGACTCTGGACAGGGCCACTATGGCTACACCTTC.

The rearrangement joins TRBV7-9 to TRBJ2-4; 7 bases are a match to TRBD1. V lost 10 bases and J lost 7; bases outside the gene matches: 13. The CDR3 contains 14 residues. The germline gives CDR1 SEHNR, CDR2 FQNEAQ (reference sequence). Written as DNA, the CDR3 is TGTGCCACCTCGGCCGTAGGGGGCCCCAACATTCAGTACTTC. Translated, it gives CATSAVGGPNIQYF.

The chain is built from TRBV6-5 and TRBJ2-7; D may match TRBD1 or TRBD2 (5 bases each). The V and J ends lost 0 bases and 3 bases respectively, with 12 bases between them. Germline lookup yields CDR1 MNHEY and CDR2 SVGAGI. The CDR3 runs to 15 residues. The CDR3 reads CASSYSEGLDYEQYF. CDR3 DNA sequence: TGTGCCAGCAGTTACTCCGAGGGGCTGGACTACGAGCAGTACTTC.

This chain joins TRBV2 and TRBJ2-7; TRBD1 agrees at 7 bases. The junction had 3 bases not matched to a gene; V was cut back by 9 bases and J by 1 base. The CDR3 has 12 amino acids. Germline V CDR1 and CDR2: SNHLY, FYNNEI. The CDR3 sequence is CASGQESYEQYF. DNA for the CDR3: TGTGCCAGTGGACAGGAGTCCTACGAGCAGTACTTC.

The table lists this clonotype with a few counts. CDR3 nucleotides: TGCGCCAGCAGCCATTTGACAGTAGCCACGCAGTATTTT. It translates to CASSHLTVATQYF. This chain links TRBV4-1 with TRBJ2-3; a weak D match, TRBD1 (5 bases). Trimming removed 3 bases at V and 9 bases at J, with 13 bases between. The germline gives CDR1 MGHRA, CDR2 YSYEKL. CDR3 length: 13 residues.